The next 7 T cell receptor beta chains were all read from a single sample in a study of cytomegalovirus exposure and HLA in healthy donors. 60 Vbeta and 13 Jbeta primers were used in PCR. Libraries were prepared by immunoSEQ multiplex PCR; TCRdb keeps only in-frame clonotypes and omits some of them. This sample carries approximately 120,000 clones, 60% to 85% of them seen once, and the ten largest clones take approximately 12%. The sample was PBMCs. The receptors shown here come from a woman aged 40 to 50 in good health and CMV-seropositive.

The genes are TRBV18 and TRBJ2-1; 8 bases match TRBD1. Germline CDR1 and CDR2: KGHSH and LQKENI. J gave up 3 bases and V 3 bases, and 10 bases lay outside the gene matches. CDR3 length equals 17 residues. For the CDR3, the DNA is TGTGCCAGCTCACCCTCCCGAGCAGGGGGCTTCTACAATGAGCAGTTCTTC. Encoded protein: CASSPSRAGGFYNEQFF. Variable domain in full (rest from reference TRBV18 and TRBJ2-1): NAGVMQNPRHLVRRRGQEARLRCSPMKGHSHVYWYRQLPEEGLKFMVYLQKENIIDESGMPKERFSAEFPKEGPSILRIQQVVRGDSAAYFCASSPSRAGGFYNEQFFGPGTRLTVL.

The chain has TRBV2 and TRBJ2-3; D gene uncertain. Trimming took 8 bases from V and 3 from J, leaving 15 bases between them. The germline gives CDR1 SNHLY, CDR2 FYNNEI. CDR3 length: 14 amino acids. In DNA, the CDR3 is TGTGCCAGCGACGTCGGCAGGCATACAGATACGCAGTATTTT. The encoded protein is CASDVGRHTDTQYF.

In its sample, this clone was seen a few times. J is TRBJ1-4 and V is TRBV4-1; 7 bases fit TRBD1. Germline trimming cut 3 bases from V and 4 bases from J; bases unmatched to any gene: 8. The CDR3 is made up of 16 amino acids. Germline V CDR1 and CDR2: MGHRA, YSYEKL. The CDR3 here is CASSHLRGTVNEKLFF. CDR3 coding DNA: TGCGCCAGCAGCCACCTCCGGGGGACAGTTAATGAAAAACTGTTTTTT.

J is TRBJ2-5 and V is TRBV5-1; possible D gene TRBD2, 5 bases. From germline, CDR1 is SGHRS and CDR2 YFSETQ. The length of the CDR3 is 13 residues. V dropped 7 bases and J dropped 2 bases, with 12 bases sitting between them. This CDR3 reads CASRLQGQETQYF. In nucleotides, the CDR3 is TGCGCCAGCCGACTACAAGGACAAGAGACCCAGTACTTC.

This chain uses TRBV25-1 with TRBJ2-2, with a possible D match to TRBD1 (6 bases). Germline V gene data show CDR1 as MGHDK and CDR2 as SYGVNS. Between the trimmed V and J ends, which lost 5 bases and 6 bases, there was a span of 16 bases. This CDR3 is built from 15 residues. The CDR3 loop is CASSSRGSISGELFF. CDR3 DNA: TGTGCCAGCAGTTCCAGGGGAAGTATATCCGGGGAGCTGTTTTTT.

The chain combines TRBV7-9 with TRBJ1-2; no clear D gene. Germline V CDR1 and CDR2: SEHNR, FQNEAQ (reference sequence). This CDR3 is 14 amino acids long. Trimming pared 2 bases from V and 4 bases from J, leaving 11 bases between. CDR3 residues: CASSLRRVAYGYTF. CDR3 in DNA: TGTGCCAGCAGCTTAAGACGGGTCGCCTATGGCTACACCTTC. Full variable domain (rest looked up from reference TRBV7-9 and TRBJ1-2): DTGVSQNPRHKITKRGQNVTFRCDPISEHNRLYWYRQTLGQGPEFLTYFQNEAQLEKSRLLSDRFSAERPKGSFSTLEIQRTEQGDSAMYLCASSLRRVAYGYTFGSGTRLTVV.

CDR3 in amino acids: CASSHRQGAVEAFF. DNA for the CDR3: TGTGCCAGCAGCCACCGACAGGGGGCGGTTGAAGCTTTCTTT. This chain uses TRBV6-5 with TRBJ1-1, with 10 bases aligning to TRBD1. J lost 7 bases, V lost 6 bases, and 8 bases had no gene match. CDR3 length: 14 residues. Germline CDR1 is MNHEY and CDR2 is SVGAGI.